These T cell receptor beta chains were read from a single sample in a study of cytomegalovirus exposure and HLA in healthy donors. Libraries were prepared by immunoSEQ multiplex PCR; TCRdb keeps only in-frame clonotypes and omits some of them. The data contain about 200,000 clones, 65% to 90% of them singletons. Sequencing input: PBMCs. Source of these receptors: a girl between 5 and 17 years old in good health and CMV-seronegative. Both conserved end residues are part of each CDR3. The order of the fields is J gene, D gene, V gene, clone size, CDR3 DNA, CDR3 protein. D genes are given only for firm matches. Clone size is stated in some rows and not others, as once, few, many or a class when expanded.

j_call: TRBJ1-5; d_call: -; v_call: TRBV28; clone_size: -; cdr3_nt: TGTGCCAGCACGGGAACCAAACCCGCCCTGATGGTTCAGCCCCAGCATTTT; cdr3_aa: CASTGTKPALMVQPQHF
j_call: TRBJ1-1; d_call: -; v_call: TRBV6-5; clone_size: -; cdr3_nt: TGTGCCAGCAGTTCCACTCGTACAGGGTCAGGCACTGAAGCTTTCTTT; cdr3_aa: CASSSTRTGSGTEAFF
j_call: TRBJ1-5; d_call: -; v_call: TRBV27; clone_size: -; cdr3_nt: TGTGCCAGCAGTTTAGACAGGTATAGCAATCAGCCCCAGCATTTT; cdr3_aa: CASSLDRYSNQPQHF
j_call: TRBJ2-1; d_call: TRBD2; v_call: TRBV16; clone_size: -; cdr3_nt: TGTGCCAGCAGCCCCGGGGGGGGGCAGTTCTTC; cdr3_aa: CASSPGGGQFF
j_call: TRBJ1-6; d_call: -; v_call: TRBV4-3; clone_size: -; cdr3_nt: TGCGCCAGCAGCCGAGCAGCGTCTTCACCCCTCCACTTT; cdr3_aa: CASSRAASSPLHF
j_call: TRBJ1-2; d_call: TRBD1; v_call: TRBV7-2; clone_size: -; cdr3_nt: TGTGCCAGCAGCCGGGACAGTGGAAGCTACACCTTC; cdr3_aa: CASSRDSGSYTF
j_call: TRBJ2-5; d_call: TRBD2; v_call: TRBV6-1; clone_size: -; cdr3_nt: TGTGCCACCACCATCTTTAGCGGGGCGGGTGAGACCCAGTACTTC; cdr3_aa: CATTIFSGAGETQYF
j_call: TRBJ2-3; d_call: TRBD1; v_call: TRBV29-1; clone_size: once; cdr3_nt: TGCAGCGTTTTACCGGGACAGGGGGTGGATACGCAGTATTTT; cdr3_aa: CSVLPGQGVDTQYF
j_call: TRBJ2-5; d_call: TRBD2; v_call: TRBV5-1; clone_size: many; cdr3_nt: TGCGCCAGCAGCGTAACTAGCGGGCAAGAGACCCAGTACTTC; cdr3_aa: CASSVTSGQETQYF
j_call: TRBJ1-1; d_call: TRBD1; v_call: TRBV11-1; clone_size: -; cdr3_nt: TGTGCCAGCAGCCCCTACCAGGGGGCGGTGAACACTGAAGCTTTCTTT; cdr3_aa: CASSPYQGAVNTEAFF
j_call: TRBJ1-3; d_call: -; v_call: TRBV28; clone_size: once; cdr3_nt: TGTGCCAGCAGTTTATCCGCGGGGAGCTCTGGAAACACCATATATTTT; cdr3_aa: CASSLSAGSSGNTIYF
j_call: TRBJ1-6; d_call: -; v_call: TRBV7-8; clone_size: -; cdr3_nt: TGTGCCAGCAGCTTAGTTGGTCTAGCTTTGACAGGTCCACCCCTCCACTTT; cdr3_aa: CASSLVGLALTGPPLHF
j_call: TRBJ2-1; d_call: -; v_call: TRBV14; clone_size: -; cdr3_nt: TGTGCCAGCAGCCATAAGAGGGAGTGGGTCAATGAGCAGTTCTTC; cdr3_aa: CASSHKREWVNEQFF
j_call: TRBJ2-2; d_call: TRBD2; v_call: TRBV10-3; clone_size: -; cdr3_nt: TGTGCCATCAGGGTAGCGGGAGGGGAGCTGTTTTTT; cdr3_aa: CAIRVAGGELFF
j_call: TRBJ2-7; d_call: TRBD1; v_call: TRBV6-5; clone_size: -; cdr3_nt: TGTGCCAGCAGACCGGGACAGGGGCCCTCCTACGAGCAGTACTTC; cdr3_aa: CASRPGQGPSYEQYF
j_call: TRBJ2-7; d_call: TRBD1; v_call: TRBV7-2; clone_size: -; cdr3_nt: TGTGCCAGCAGCTTGGACAGGGGCTACGAGCAGTACTTC; cdr3_aa: CASSLDRGYEQYF
j_call: TRBJ2-1; d_call: TRBD2; v_call: TRBV6-5; clone_size: few; cdr3_nt: TGTGCCAGCAGTTTGCGGGGGGGGTCCTACAATGAGCAGTTCTTC; cdr3_aa: CASSLRGGSYNEQFF
j_call: TRBJ1-2; d_call: -; v_call: TRBV30; clone_size: once; cdr3_nt: TGTGCCTGGAGTGATGACAGAGATTATGGCTACACCTTC; cdr3_aa: CAWSDDRDYGYTF
j_call: TRBJ1-4; d_call: TRBD1; v_call: TRBV28; clone_size: few; cdr3_nt: TGTGCCAGCCTCGGGCAGGGGGCTAAACTGTTTTTT; cdr3_aa: CASLGQGAKLFF
j_call: TRBJ2-1; d_call: TRBD2; v_call: TRBV11-2; clone_size: -; cdr3_nt: TGTGCCAGCAGGCCACTAGCGGGAGGGCCCTCTAGCTCCTACAATGAGCAGTTCTTC; cdr3_aa: CASRPLAGGPSSSYNEQFF
j_call: TRBJ1-1; d_call: TRBD1; v_call: TRBV28; clone_size: -; cdr3_nt: TGTGCCAGCAGTAGACAGGGGGCGCGGACTGAAGCTTTCTTT; cdr3_aa: CASSRQGARTEAFF
j_call: TRBJ1-5; d_call: -; v_call: TRBV5-7; clone_size: -; cdr3_nt: TGTGCCAGCAGGACCCCGACAGGGCCCCAGCATTTT; cdr3_aa: CASRTPTGPQHF
j_call: TRBJ2-5; d_call: TRBD2; v_call: TRBV9; clone_size: few; cdr3_nt: TGTGCCAGCAGCGTTCGAGCCTGGGAGGGCAGCTCGGAGACCCAGTACTTC; cdr3_aa: CASSVRAWEGSSETQYF
j_call: TRBJ2-5; d_call: TRBD2; v_call: TRBV4-1; clone_size: -; cdr3_nt: TGCGCCAGCAGCCGAAGGGGATATAAACTAGCGGGACCCGGGGGCCCAGTTACCCAGTACTTC; cdr3_aa: CASSRRGYKLAGPGGPVTQYF
j_call: TRBJ2-7; d_call: -; v_call: TRBV9; clone_size: -; cdr3_nt: TGTGCCAGCAGCGTAGCCCCACAGGGAGACTTCTACGAGCAGTACTTC; cdr3_aa: CASSVAPQGDFYEQYF
j_call: TRBJ2-7; d_call: -; v_call: TRBV6-6; clone_size: -; cdr3_nt: TGTGCCAGCACACCGGACAGTTACTACGAGCAGTACTTC; cdr3_aa: CASTPDSYYEQYF
j_call: TRBJ2-6; d_call: -; v_call: TRBV15; clone_size: -; cdr3_nt: TGTGCCACCAGCAGAGAACTTACTGGGGCCAACGTCCTGACTTTC; cdr3_aa: CATSRELTGANVLTF
j_call: TRBJ2-1; d_call: TRBD2; v_call: TRBV7-2; clone_size: -; cdr3_nt: TGTGCCAGCAGCCTACAGGGGACTAGCGGATACAATGAGCAGTTCTTC; cdr3_aa: CASSLQGTSGYNEQFF
j_call: TRBJ1-6; d_call: TRBD1; v_call: TRBV4-3; clone_size: -; cdr3_nt: TGCGCCAGCAGCCAGGATTCCGGACAGGATAATTCACCCCTCCACTTT; cdr3_aa: CASSQDSGQDNSPLHF
j_call: TRBJ1-2; d_call: TRBD1; v_call: TRBV4-2; clone_size: once; cdr3_nt: TGTGCCAGCAGCCACATACCCGCGGACAGGGAATTTTTAGGCTACACCTTC; cdr3_aa: CASSHIPADREFLGYTF
j_call: TRBJ2-7; d_call: -; v_call: TRBV9; clone_size: -; cdr3_nt: TGTGCCAGCAGCGCGGAGGGGGCAAATCCCTACTACGAGCAGTACTTC; cdr3_aa: CASSAEGANPYYEQYF
j_call: TRBJ2-2; d_call: -; v_call: TRBV7-8; clone_size: -; cdr3_nt: TGTGCCAGCAGCTTAATGGGACTGGGAAACACCGGGGAGCTGTTTTTT; cdr3_aa: CASSLMGLGNTGELFF
j_call: TRBJ2-1; d_call: TRBD2; v_call: TRBV7-2; clone_size: -; cdr3_nt: TGTGCCAGCAGCTTAGTCTATTTGACTAGCGGGAACAATGAGCAGTTCTTC; cdr3_aa: CASSLVYLTSGNNEQFF
j_call: TRBJ2-3; d_call: TRBD2; v_call: TRBV28; clone_size: -; cdr3_nt: TGTGCCAGCAGTTCGTACCGGACTAGCGGTGGTTCGGGAGATACGCAGTATTTT; cdr3_aa: CASSSYRTSGGSGDTQYF
j_call: TRBJ2-5; d_call: TRBD1; v_call: TRBV5-1; clone_size: -; cdr3_nt: TGCGCCAGCAGCACCGGGACAGGACCGCAAGAGACCCAGTACTTC; cdr3_aa: CASSTGTGPQETQYF
j_call: TRBJ1-1; d_call: -; v_call: TRBV30; clone_size: -; cdr3_nt: TGTGCCTGGAGTGTAAGTCTAAACACTGAAGCTTTCTTT; cdr3_aa: CAWSVSLNTEAFF
j_call: TRBJ2-1; d_call: -; v_call: TRBV7-9; clone_size: once; cdr3_nt: TGTGCCAGCAGCTTATCGACAGGAAGAAATGAGCAGTTCTTC; cdr3_aa: CASSLSTGRNEQFF
j_call: TRBJ2-1; d_call: TRBD2; v_call: TRBV27; clone_size: -; cdr3_nt: TGTGCCAGCAGTTTGTGGCTAGCGGGAGCTGGTGAGCAGTTCTTC; cdr3_aa: CASSLWLAGAGEQFF
j_call: TRBJ1-2; d_call: -; v_call: TRBV5-5; clone_size: once; cdr3_nt: TGTGCCAGCAGTCCAGGGATGTATGGCTACACCTTC; cdr3_aa: CASSPGMYGYTF
j_call: TRBJ2-1; d_call: TRBD1; v_call: TRBV19; clone_size: -; cdr3_nt: TGTGCCAGTAGTATAGACGACAGGGTAATGCAGTTCTTC; cdr3_aa: CASSIDDRVMQFF
j_call: TRBJ1-1; d_call: -; v_call: TRBV5-1; clone_size: few; cdr3_nt: TGCGCCAGCAGGCGGACGGGGAGTAGTGCCACTGAAGCTTTCTTT; cdr3_aa: CASRRTGSSATEAFF
j_call: TRBJ1-1; d_call: TRBD1; v_call: TRBV4-3; clone_size: -; cdr3_nt: TGCGCCAGCAGCCTTGAGGTCGGACAGGGGAAATTACCTTTCTTT; cdr3_aa: CASSLEVGQGKLPFF
j_call: TRBJ2-7; d_call: -; v_call: TRBV30; clone_size: -; cdr3_nt: TGTGCCTGGAGTGTAGGGGGACCCGGCTACGAGCAGTACTTC; cdr3_aa: CAWSVGGPGYEQYF
j_call: TRBJ1-1; d_call: -; v_call: TRBV7-9; clone_size: -; cdr3_nt: TGTGCCAGCGCCGGGGGGGACACTGAAGCTTTCTTT; cdr3_aa: CASAGGDTEAFF
j_call: TRBJ2-5; d_call: TRBD2; v_call: TRBV9; clone_size: -; cdr3_nt: TGTGCCAGCAGCGTAGGACTAGCTGGGGAGACCCAGTACTTC; cdr3_aa: CASSVGLAGETQYF
j_call: TRBJ2-7; d_call: TRBD2; v_call: TRBV29-1; clone_size: -; cdr3_nt: TGCAGCGTTGGGAGCGGGACCTACGAGCAGTACTTC; cdr3_aa: CSVGSGTYEQYF
j_call: TRBJ2-5; d_call: TRBD2; v_call: TRBV19; clone_size: -; cdr3_nt: TGTGCCAGTAGTCCGGGCGGGGGTTTCTGGCAAGAGACCCAGTACTTC; cdr3_aa: CASSPGGGFWQETQYF
j_call: TRBJ2-3; d_call: -; v_call: TRBV5-6; clone_size: -; cdr3_nt: TGTGCCAGCAGCTCCCCCGACCTCTTGTCCGGGGCAGATACGCAGTATTTT; cdr3_aa: CASSSPDLLSGADTQYF
j_call: TRBJ1-1; d_call: TRBD1; v_call: TRBV6-6; clone_size: -; cdr3_nt: TGTGCCAGCAGTTACGAACACAGGGGGCGCGGTGAAGCTTTCTTT; cdr3_aa: CASSYEHRGRGEAFF
j_call: TRBJ2-3; d_call: -; v_call: TRBV28; clone_size: -; cdr3_nt: TGTGCCAGCAGCTCCTCAGGGGCAGGTAGGCATGGCACAGATACGCAGTATTTT; cdr3_aa: CASSSSGAGRHGTDTQYF
j_call: TRBJ2-7; d_call: -; v_call: TRBV7-2; clone_size: -; cdr3_nt: TGTGCCAGCAGCTTCCAGGGTTACGAGCAGTACTTC; cdr3_aa: CASSFQGYEQYF
j_call: TRBJ1-2; d_call: TRBD1; v_call: TRBV30; clone_size: -; cdr3_nt: TGTGCCTGGAGCTTACCCCCAGGCCGACAGGGGGAAAAAACTAACTATGGCTACACCTTC; cdr3_aa: CAWSLPPGRQGEKTNYGYTF
j_call: TRBJ1-1; d_call: -; v_call: TRBV4-1; clone_size: -; cdr3_nt: TGCGCCGGCAGCTTTTCCGGGTACGACGCTTTCTTT; cdr3_aa: CAGSFSGYDAFF